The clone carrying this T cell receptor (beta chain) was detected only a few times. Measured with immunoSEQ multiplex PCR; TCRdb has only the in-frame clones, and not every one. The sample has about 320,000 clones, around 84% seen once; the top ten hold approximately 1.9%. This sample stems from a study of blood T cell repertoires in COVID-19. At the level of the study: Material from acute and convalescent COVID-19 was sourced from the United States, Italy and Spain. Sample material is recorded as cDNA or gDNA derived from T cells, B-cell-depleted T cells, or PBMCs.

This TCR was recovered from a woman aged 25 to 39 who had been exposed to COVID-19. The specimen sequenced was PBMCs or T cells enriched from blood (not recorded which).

The CDR3 sequence is CASSIQTGYDEQYF. CDR3 in DNA: TGTGCCAGTAGTATCCAGACAGGGTACGACGAGCAGTACTTC. The chain has TRBV19 and TRBJ2-7, with 7 bases lining up with TRBD1. There are 14 residues in the CDR3. CDR1 LNHDA and CDR2 SQIVND come from the germline V gene (reference sequence). V lost 3 bases and J lost 5; bases outside the gene matches: 7.